The 21 T cell receptor beta chains below were found in one sample sequenced in a study of control samples from healthy donors and cancer patients. Sequencing was performed with immunoSEQ multiplex PCR; in TCRdb, only in-frame clones are kept and a portion is missing. The sample totals about 200,000 clones. What was sequenced was blood. These receptor sequences come from a woman younger than 45 in good health.

The chain recombines TRBV7-3 with TRBJ2-7; D remains unclear. Germline values: CDR1 SGHTA, CDR2 FQGTGA. This CDR3 comprises 10 residues. The V end was cut by 9 bases, the J end by 5 bases, with 8 bases between. The CDR3, as DNA: TGTGCCAGGTGGGTTAACGAGCAGTACTTC. This codes for CARWVNEQYF.

The chain recombines TRBV6-5 with TRBJ2-7, with D unclear. Germline CDR1 reads MNHEY; CDR2 reads SVGAGI. The CDR3 sequence is 13 residues long. Trimming took off 0 bases at V and 7 bases at J, with 10 bases between the two ends. CDR3 DNA: TGTGCCAGCAGTTACTCGCCCGGTTGGGAGCAGTACTTC. This sequence encodes CASSYSPGWEQYF.

J is TRBJ2-7 and V is TRBV10-3; possible D gene TRBD1, 7 bases. Looked up from germline, CDR1 is ENHRY and CDR2 is SYGVKD. Deletions cut 2 bases from V and 2 bases from J, with 25 bases between. The CDR3 sequence is 19 residues long. The CDR3 loop reads CAISELPPAGGKWTYEQYF. In nucleotides, the CDR3 is TGTGCCATCAGTGAGCTCCCGCCGGCAGGGGGGAAGTGGACCTACGAGCAGTACTTC.

The chain joins TRBV7-2 to TRBJ2-1, with TRBD2 matching over 13 bases. Germline trimming cut 6 bases from V and 0 bases from J; bases unmatched to any gene: 8. CDR3 length equals 18 residues. In germline, CDR1 is SGHTA, CDR2 FQGNSA. The CDR3 region is CASRALLAGGRSYNEQFF. As DNA, the CDR3 is TGTGCCAGCAGGGCCTTACTAGCGGGGGGGCGCTCCTACAATGAGCAGTTCTTC.

The chain recombines TRBV9 with TRBJ2-1, with 10 positions matching TRBD2. The CDR3 extends over 15 amino acids. J lost 2 bases, V lost 2 bases, and 1 base had no gene match. CDR1 is SGDLS, CDR2 YYNGEE, per germline. CDR3 sequence: CASSVSGGPYNEQFF. The CDR3 nucleotides read TGTGCCAGCAGCGTTAGCGGGGGGCCCTACAATGAGCAGTTCTTC.

The chain combines TRBV27 with TRBJ1-4; perhaps TRBD1 as D (5 bases). The CDR3 totals 17 residues. Germline loops: CDR1 MNHEY, CDR2 SMNVEV (reference sequence). Trimming stripped 5 bases from V and 0 bases from J, with 16 bases between. The CDR3 is CASSRWDVGPTNEKLFF. DNA of the CDR3: TGTGCCAGCAGTAGGTGGGACGTAGGACCAACTAATGAAAAACTGTTTTTT.

The rearrangement links TRBV11-3 to TRBJ2-2; 8 nucleotides line up with TRBD1. The CDR3 covers 16 residues. V trimming: 4 bases; J trimming: 1 base; junction bases outside the gene matches: 5. Germline V gives CDR1 SGHNT, CDR2 YENEEA. The CDR3 loop is CASSSGQGLNTGELFF. Written as DNA, the CDR3 is TGTGCCAGCAGCTCCGGACAGGGCCTGAACACCGGGGAGCTGTTTTTT.

The chain links TRBV27 to TRBJ2-2, with D possibly matching TRBD1 (6 bases). Trimming left V 6 bases short and J 4 bases short, with 15 bases between. The CDR3 covers 15 residues. Looked up from germline, CDR1 is MNHEY and CDR2 is SMNVEV (reference sequence). CDR3 sequence: CASRLRQDFTGELFF. CDR3 DNA: TGTGCCAGCAGACTCCGACAGGATTTCACCGGGGAGCTGTTTTTT.

This chain joins TRBV27 and TRBJ2-7; no firm D call. The V end was cut by 0 bases, the J end by 3 bases, with 12 bases between. CDR1 and CDR2 from the germline V gene are MNHEY and SMNVEV (reference sequence). This CDR3 spans 15 amino acids. The CDR3 DNA reads as TGTGCCAGCAGTTTATCCAGCTTCCTGAACTACGAGCAGTACTTC. It yields the protein CASSLSSFLNYEQYF.

V is TRBV6-1 and J is TRBJ1-6, with D uncertain. Germline CDR1 reads MNHNS; CDR2 reads SASEGT. The CDR3 loop spans 17 amino acids. Trimming stripped 2 bases from V and 4 bases from J, with 15 bases between. This CDR3 reads CASSEIRNPNYNSPLHF. The DNA for the CDR3 is TGTGCCAGCAGTGAAATACGGAACCCCAATTATAATTCACCCCTCCACTTT.

The chain employs TRBV5-3 and TRBJ1-5; D might be TRBD1 (5 bases). TRBV5-3 is recorded as an ORF, its role being uncertain. V lost 0 bases and J 5 bases, leaving 12 bases between the germline ends. The CDR3 has 15 amino acids. The CDR3 sequence is CARSLAQGGHQPQHF. For the CDR3, the DNA is TGTGCCAGAAGCTTGGCCCAGGGAGGGCATCAGCCCCAGCATTTT.

CDR3 amino acids: CASSQDWAGSSGANVLTF. Here the CDR3 DNA reads TGTGCCAGCAGCCAAGATTGGGCGGGAAGCTCTGGGGCCAACGTCCTGACTTTC. The chain employs TRBV4-2 and TRBJ2-6; possible D gene TRBD2, 6 bases. Trimming left V 0 bases short and J 0 bases short, with 12 bases between. The germline CDR1 and CDR2 sequences are LGHNA and YNFKEQ. The CDR3 runs 18 residues.

The V and J genes are TRBV30 and TRBJ2-3; D possibly corresponds to TRBD1 (6 bases). CDR1 is GTSNPN and CDR2 is SVGIG in the germline V gene (reference sequence). With 4 bases removed from V and 3 bases from J, the gap between germline ends came to 17 bases. CDR3 length: 15 residues. The CDR3 region is CAWKVEGRGTDTQYF. The DNA of the CDR3 is TGTGCCTGGAAAGTTGAGGGAAGGGGGACAGATACGCAGTATTTT.

CDR3 coding DNA: TGCGCCAGCAGTAGGGGGGCGAACACTGAAGCTTTCTTT. This encodes CASSRGANTEAFF. The genes are TRBV5-1 and TRBJ1-1; D is possibly TRBD1 (6 bases). Germline values: CDR1 SGHRS, CDR2 YFSETQ. V dropped 5 bases and J dropped 1 base, with 9 bases sitting between them. The CDR3 loop spans 13 amino acids.

The rearrangement joins TRBV28 to TRBJ1-3; possibly TRBD1 for D (6 bases). V lost 6 bases and J lost 4, with 16 bases in between. The CDR3 extends over 15 amino acids. Germline CDR1 and CDR2: MDHEN and SYDVKM. CDR3 sequence (DNA): TGTGCCAGCAGACTCCTCGGGGGGGCAGGAAACACCATATATTTT. Translating it yields CASRLLGGAGNTIYF.

V is TRBV18 and J is TRBJ1-2; 7 bases agree with TRBD1. Per germline, CDR1 KGHSH and CDR2 LQKENI. V lost 3 bases, J lost 0 bases, and 4 bases stayed unmatched. The CDR3 totals 15 residues. The CDR3 reads CASSPPGQPNYGYTF. As DNA, the CDR3 is TGTGCCAGCTCACCTCCGGGACAGCCTAACTATGGCTACACCTTC.

This rearrangement joins TRBV28 to TRBJ1-2, with D perhaps TRBD1 (5 bases). The germline V gene encodes CDR1 MDHEN and CDR2 SYDVKM. Trimming stripped 2 bases from V and 4 bases from J, with 11 bases between. This CDR3 comprises 14 residues. As DNA, the CDR3 is TGTGCCAGCAGTTTACAGTACAGGTCCTATGGCTACACCTTC. Its translation is CASSLQYRSYGYTF.

This chain connects TRBV29-1 to TRBJ1-5, with D hard to call. Germline V gives CDR1 SQVTM, CDR2 ANQGSEA. CDR3 size: 14 residues. Trimming shortened V by 5 bases and J by 0 bases, and 11 bases separated the two germline ends. The CDR3 bases are TGCAGCGTTAGCGCGCAAGATAGCAATCAGCCCCAGCATTTT. Encoded protein: CSVSAQDSNQPQHF.

The J gene is TRBJ1-5, the V gene TRBV28, with unresolved D. The length of the CDR3 is 15 residues. Germline V lookup: CDR1 MDHEN, CDR2 SYDVKM. The CDR3: CAATLTDGRNQPQHF. In DNA form, the CDR3 reads TGTGCTGCGACCCTGACGGACGGTAGAAATCAGCCCCAGCATTTT.

The rearrangement links TRBV7-9 to TRBJ1-2; D ambiguous. The CDR3 consists of 13 residues. Germline V gene sequence: CDR1 SEHNR, CDR2 FQNEAQ (reference sequence). V was clipped by 1 base and J by 8 bases, with 11 bases between them. The DNA of the CDR3 is TGTGCCAGCAGCTTAGGGCAGGCCGACGGCTACACCTTC. Residues: CASSLGQADGYTF.

The chain employs TRBV5-8 and TRBJ1-3; D uncertain. Trimming shortened V by 1 base and J by 0 bases, and 8 bases separated the two germline ends. This CDR3 region has 15 residues. CDR1 and CDR2 (germline): SGHTS, YDEGEE. For the CDR3, the DNA is TGTGCCAGCAGCTTGACTCTATCCTCTGGAAACACCATATATTTT. Translation: CASSLTLSSGNTIYF.